These 21 T cell receptor beta chains share one sample of origin, sequenced in a study of CD8+ T cells in alopecia areata. The treatment here: oral pan-JAK inhibitor, 5-10 mg twice daily. The authors extracted RNA and reverse transcribed it into cDNA as the sequencing template. TCRdb's copy holds only in-frame clones and misses some; the assay was immunoSEQ multiplex PCR. The sample includes about 250,000 clones, around 64% of them seen just once. Sequenced material: CD4+ T cells sorted from blood, taken around week 54, from a patient treated with tofacitinib. The receptors come from a human donor with alopecia areata.

In this sample, this clone turned up a few times. This chain uses TRBV15 with TRBJ2-3; 8 bases fit TRBD2. The CDR3 contains 13 residues. J gave up 7 bases and V 8 bases, and 8 bases lay outside the gene matches. Germline-derived CDR1 and CDR2 are LNHNV and YYDKDF (reference sequence). CDR3 sequence (DNA): TGTGCCACCGGGCGGCGGGGGGTATATACGCAGTATTTT. It encodes CATGRRGVYTQYF.

This clone was observed a handful of times. The genes are TRBV13 and TRBJ2-7; TRBD1 might be the D (5 bases). Germline V gene lookup returns CDR1 PRHDT and CDR2 FYEKMQ (reference sequence). V was clipped by 5 bases and J by 2 bases, with 7 bases between them. The CDR3 has 12 amino acids. The CDR3 loop reads CASSDSPYEQYF. CDR3 coding DNA: TGTGCCAGCAGCGACAGCCCCTACGAGCAGTACTTC.

The V and J genes are TRBV29-1 and TRBJ2-7, with 8 bases lining up with TRBD1. Looked up from germline, CDR1 is SQVTM and CDR2 is ANQGSEA. With V trimmed by 5 bases and J by 3 bases, 3 bases remained unmatched. This CDR3 is 12 amino acids long. The CDR3: CSVPGTGYEQYF. The CDR3 region has the DNA TGCAGCGTTCCCGGGACAGGCTACGAGCAGTACTTC.

The chain has TRBV5-6 and TRBJ1-2; D gene uncertain. V gave up 2 bases and J gave up 4 bases, with 12 bases separating them. This CDR3 region has 14 residues. CDR1 and CDR2 (germline): SGHDT, YYEEEE. The CDR3 region has the DNA TGTGCCAGCAGCTTCGCCGGCAGCCCCTATGGCTACACCTTC. Protein sequence: CASSFAGSPYGYTF. Together with reference TRBV5-6 and TRBJ1-2, the CDR3 gives the full variable domain: DAGVTQSPTHLIKTRGQQVTLRCSPKSGHDTVSWYQQALGQGPQFIFQYYEEEERQRGNFPDRFSGHQFPNYSSELNVNALLLGDSALYLCASSFAGSPYGYTFGSGTRLTVV.

The rearrangement links TRBV5-1 to TRBJ2-5, with D possibly TRBD1 on 7 matching bases. The CDR3 is made up of 14 amino acids. Trimming stripped 2 bases from V and 5 bases from J, with 13 bases between. The germline V gene encodes CDR1 SGHRS and CDR2 YFSETQ. The CDR3 loop is CASSFGGQLETQYF. CDR3 coding DNA: TGCGCCAGCAGCTTCGGGGGACAGTTGGAGACCCAGTACTTC.

The chain joins TRBV2 to TRBJ2-7; 7 bases line up with TRBD1. CDR1 and CDR2 from the germline V gene are SNHLY and FYNNEI. This CDR3 is 14 amino acids long. V trimming: 4 bases; J trimming: 6 bases; junction bases outside the gene matches: 9. The CDR3 region is CASSGDRGRAEQYF. As DNA, the CDR3 is TGTGCCAGCAGTGGGGACAGAGGGCGGGCCGAGCAGTACTTC.

There are a few counts of this clone. This chain joins TRBV7-3 and TRBJ2-3; D gene ambiguous. The V gene's germline CDR1 is SGHTA and CDR2 FQGTGA. CDR3 length: 15 residues. Trimming shortened V by 1 base and J by 5 bases, and 13 bases separated the two germline ends. The CDR3 spells CASSLNTPGIDTQYF. The CDR3 bases are TGTGCCAGCAGCTTAAATACCCCGGGTATAGATACGCAGTATTTT.

This chain uses TRBV27 with TRBJ1-1, with a tentative D call TRBD1 (6 bases). CDR1 MNHEY and CDR2 SMNVEV come from the germline V gene (reference sequence). This CDR3 is 12 amino acids long. Trimming took off 9 bases at V and 10 bases at J, with 18 bases between the two ends. The CDR3 sequence: CASCQQGHGAFF. CDR3 nucleotide sequence: TGTGCCAGTTGTCAACAGGGCCACGGAGCTTTCTTT.

This sequence joins TRBV15 and TRBJ2-4; TRBD2 might be the D (6 bases). Germline CDR1 is LNHNV and CDR2 is YYDKDF (reference sequence). Deletions cut 0 bases from V and 5 bases from J, with 14 bases between. This CDR3 has 16 residues. The CDR3 nucleotides read TGTGCCACCAGCAGAGATGGGGGACTTAGTGAAAACATTCAGTACTTC. It translates to CATSRDGGLSENIQYF.

Written as DNA, the CDR3 is TGTGCCAGCAGCTTGACAGGACTAGCCAAAAACATTCAGTACTTC. It encodes CASSLTGLAKNIQYF. The chain recombines TRBV5-6 with TRBJ2-4; TRBD1 or TRBD2 may be the D gene (5 bases each). CDR1 and CDR2 (germline): SGHDT, YYEEEE. The V and J ends lost 1 base and 0 bases respectively, with 8 bases between them. This CDR3 comprises 15 residues.

The V call is TRBV27, the J call TRBJ1-2, with D maybe TRBD1 (5 bases). V was shortened by 2 bases and J by 2 bases, with 12 bases between the two germline ends. There are 15 residues in the CDR3. Germline values: CDR1 MNHEY, CDR2 SMNVEV (reference sequence). The CDR3 DNA sequence: TGTGCCAGCAGTTTAGGACACAAAGGAAACTATGGCTACACCTTC. It codes for CASSLGHKGNYGYTF.

This clone was seen just once. The chain links TRBV30 to TRBJ1-2; a weak D match, TRBD1 (6 bases). The germline CDR1 and CDR2 sequences are GTSNPN and SVGIG (reference sequence). The CDR3 sequence is 14 residues long. V lost 1 base, J lost 4 bases, and 13 bases lay in between. In nucleotides, the CDR3 is TGTGCCTGGAGTGGGGACAAACGGGGCTATGGCTACACCTTC. Protein sequence: CAWSGDKRGYGYTF.

The rearrangement uses TRBV5-4 and TRBJ2-6; D uncertain. The CDR3 is made up of 15 amino acids. Germline values: CDR1 SGHNT, CDR2 YYREEE (reference sequence). Between the trimmed V and J ends, which lost 0 bases and 2 bases, there was a span of 6 bases. Here the CDR3 DNA reads TGTGCCAGCAGCTTGGTGGGGACTGGGGCCAACGTCCTGACTTTC. This codes for CASSLVGTGANVLTF. The full variable domain, with the rest looked up from reference TRBV5-4 and TRBJ2-6, is ETGVTQSPTHLIKTRGQQVTLRCSSQSGHNTVSWYQQALGQGPQFIFQYYREEENGRGNFPPRFSGLQFPNYSSELNVNALELDDSALYLCASSLVGTGANVLTFGAGSRLTVL.

This sequence joins TRBV30 and TRBJ1-3, with 8 bases aligning to TRBD1. Trimming at V came to 1 base and at J to 3 bases, leaving 8 bases not matched to a gene. Germline CDR1 GTSNPN, CDR2 SVGIG (reference sequence). The CDR3 spans 16 residues. The CDR3, as DNA: TGTGCCTGGAGTGGGGGGACAGGCGACAATGGAAACACCATATATTTT. Protein sequence: CAWSGGTGDNGNTIYF. Using reference TRBV30 and TRBJ1-3 for the parts outside the CDR3, the full variable domain is SQTIHQWPATLVQPVGSPLSLECTVEGTSNPNLYWYRQAAGRGLQLLFYSVGIGQISSEVPQNLSASRPQDRQFILSSKKLLLSDSGFYLCAWSGGTGDNGNTIYFGEGSWLTVV.

The chain combines TRBV27 with TRBJ2-6; D not certain. This CDR3 region has 17 residues. The V end was cut by 1 base, the J end by 1 base, with 11 bases between. Germline V gene lookup returns CDR1 MNHEY and CDR2 SMNVEV (reference sequence). The DNA for the CDR3 is TGTGCCAGCAGTTTATTCCGGGTCGGTTCTGGGGCCAACGTCCTGACTTTC. It codes for CASSLFRVGSGANVLTF.

The V and J genes are TRBV25-1 and TRBJ1-4, with D possibly TRBD1 on 5 matching bases. Germline CDR1 reads MGHDK; CDR2 reads SYGVNS. V lost 0 bases, J lost 7 bases, and 12 bases lay in between. This CDR3 has 15 amino acids. This CDR3 reads CASSEYSGSGEKLFF. CDR3 sequence (DNA): TGTGCCAGCAGTGAATATTCAGGGAGCGGTGAAAAACTGTTTTTT.

The rearrangement uses TRBV23-1 and TRBJ1-4, with 12 bases that match TRBD1. TRBV23-1 is an open reading frame whose function is uncertain. Trimming took 8 bases from V and 0 from J; bases not matched to a gene: 13. The CDR3 contains 19 residues. CDR3 sequence: CASLLGDRGRFSTNEKLFF. CDR3 DNA sequence: TGCGCCAGCCTCCTCGGGGACAGGGGGCGTTTTTCAACTAATGAAAAACTGTTTTTT.

The chain joins TRBV29-1 to TRBJ1-1, with 7 positions matching TRBD1. The junction had 5 bases not matched to a gene; V was cut back by 6 bases and J by 1 base. Germline V gene lookup returns CDR1 SQVTM and CDR2 ANQGSEA. The CDR3 covers 13 residues. The CDR3: CSVLTGANTEAFF. The CDR3 region has the DNA TGCAGCGTCCTTACAGGGGCGAACACTGAAGCTTTCTTT. Full variable domain (outside the CDR3, taken from reference TRBV29-1 and TRBJ1-1): SAVISQKPSRDICQRGTSLTIQCQVDSQVTMMFWYRQQPGQSLTLIATANQGSEATYESGFVIDKFPISRPNLTFSTLTVSNMSPEDSSIYLCSVLTGANTEAFFGQGTRLTVV.

The V and J genes are TRBV2 and TRBJ2-4, with D perhaps being TRBD1 or TRBD2 (5 bases each). Germline CDR1 and CDR2: SNHLY and FYNNEI. Trimming pared 7 bases from V and 0 bases from J, leaving 7 bases between. The CDR3 covers 13 residues. The CDR3, as DNA: TGTGCCAGCACCGGGACAGCCAAAAACATTCAGTACTTC. Its translation is CASTGTAKNIQYF.

This clone was counted a single time. The chain's CDR3 is CASSPRDSSYEQYF. In nucleotides, the CDR3 is TGTGCCAGCAGTCCCCGGGATAGCTCCTACGAGCAGTACTTC. The rearrangement uses TRBV27 and TRBJ2-7, with TRBD2 as a possible D gene (5 bases). V lost 5 bases and J lost 0, with 11 bases in between. There are 14 residues in the CDR3. CDR1 is MNHEY and CDR2 is SMNVEV in the germline V gene (reference sequence).

This chain joins TRBV25-1 and TRBJ2-7, with a possible D match to TRBD1 (5 bases). This CDR3 comprises 12 residues. Trimming removed 1 base at V and 5 bases at J, with 6 bases between. From germline, CDR1 is MGHDK and CDR2 SYGVNS. The CDR3 sequence is CASSEFRDEQYF. For the CDR3, the DNA is TGTGCCAGCAGTGAATTCAGGGACGAGCAGTACTTC.